This entry describes one TCR beta chain. The ends were cut back, 4 bases at V and 7 bases at J, with 18 bases in the middle. There are 16 residues in the CDR3. Germline V gene sequence: CDR1 SGDLS, CDR2 YYNGEE. These data come from a study of a mutant IDH1 vaccine in newly diagnosed glioma. Study overall: Treated individuals were 62.5% male and approximately 38% female, averaging 40.4 years of age.

Method: immunoSEQ multiplex PCR; TCRdb's copy keeps in-frame clones and lacks some. The profile shows fewer than 45,000 clones, roughly three quarters of them singletons. Time point meaning: baseline, week 1 (first vaccination visit). Described treatment: pre-vaccination baseline after standard-of-care therapy. This sample comprised PBMCs, obtained from a glioma patient treated with radiotherapy, temozolomide or both. The chain recombines TRBV9 with TRBJ1-6; TRBD1 is a possible D gene (6 bases). This TCR was recovered from a man aged 35-49 years with glioma. Some clones in this sample may be carry-over from other donors' samples. The CDR3, as DNA: TGTGCCAGCAGCTTAGGGGGGGGGCGCGGGAATTCACCCCTCCACTTT. Residues: CASSLGGGRGNSPLHF.